These 5 T cell receptor beta chains originate from one sample sequenced in a study of beta chain features in type 1 diabetes. All of the isolated RNA was reverse transcribed, so expressed TCRB transcripts were sequenced. The table came from immunoSEQ multiplex PCR; TCRdb's copy has only in-frame clones and leaves some out. The sample yields 150,000 or so clones, roughly 60% seen once. The antigens of these receptors remain unknown. Notes on the study in general: A moderate, significant TCRB CDR3 shortening appeared in type 1 diabetes across four CD4+ subsets.

Sequenced sample: naive CD4+ T cells from blood. Receptors originate from a man younger than 45 with type 1 diabetes.

The CDR3 is CSVVTRGSADTQYF. In DNA form, the CDR3 reads TGCAGCGTGGTGACTAGGGGGTCGGCAGATACGCAGTATTTT. The chain couples TRBV29-1 to TRBJ2-3; D may match TRBD1 or TRBD2 (6 bases each). Germline values: CDR1 SQVTM, CDR2 ANQGSEA. This CDR3 comprises 14 residues. V lost 6 bases, J lost 4 bases, and 17 bases lay in between.

CDR3 sequence (DNA): TGTGCCAGCTCACCGGCGCTAGCGGGGGGAGATACGCAGTATTTT. It yields the protein CASSPALAGGDTQYF. V gene TRBV18 combines with J gene TRBJ2-3, with 11 nucleotides matching TRBD2. Germline V gene data show CDR1 as KGHSH and CDR2 as LQKENI. V lost 3 bases and J lost 5; bases outside the gene matches: 4. The CDR3 runs to 15 residues.

The sample holds a few counts of this clone. The same CDR3 can be traced to other DNA sequences in this sample. This rearrangement joins TRBV30 to TRBJ2-2; D gene unclear. Germline CDR1 and CDR2: GTSNPN and SVGIG (reference sequence). Trimming stripped 2 bases from V and 5 bases from J, with 3 bases between. The CDR3 contains 11 residues. CDR3: CAWSPTGELFF. Here the CDR3 DNA reads TGTGCCTGGAGTCCTACCGGGGAGCTGTTTTTT.

The chain combines TRBV29-1 with TRBJ2-2; D not certain. The V end lost 7 bases, the J end lost 2 bases, and 8 bases lay between the germline ends. Germline loops: CDR1 SQVTM, CDR2 ANQGSEA. This CDR3 comprises 12 residues. The CDR3: CSALPNTGELFF. The CDR3 bases are TGCAGCGCCCTCCCCAACACCGGGGAGCTGTTTTTT.

The chain joins TRBV14 to TRBJ2-4, with D perhaps TRBD1 (6 bases). Trimming removed 4 bases from V and 4 bases from J, with 20 bases in between. CDR1 is SGHDN and CDR2 is FVKESK in the germline V gene. The CDR3 loop spans 17 amino acids. CDR3 amino acids: CASSRVYREDGKNIQYF. The CDR3 DNA is TGTGCCAGCAGCCGCGTTTACAGGGAAGATGGGAAAAACATTCAGTACTTC.